This record concerns one T cell receptor beta chain sequence. These data are taken from a study of cytomegalovirus exposure and HLA in healthy donors. This PCR relied on a set of 60 Vbeta primers and 13 Jbeta primers. Profiled with immunoSEQ multiplex PCR; TCRdb holds only in-frame clones, not every one. The repertoire holds under 200,000 clones, with over 70% as singletons. Trimming stripped 3 bases from V and 3 bases from J, with 12 bases between. CDR3 size: 14 residues. Germline CDR1 reads MNHNS; CDR2 reads SASEGT. The clonotype was recovered from a woman under 30 in good health and CMV-seropositive. V usage is TRBV6-1 and J usage is TRBJ2-7; perhaps TRBD1 as D (5 bases). Sequencing input: PBMCs. CDR3 sequence (DNA): TGTGCCAGCAGTGATAGCAGGGTGGGCTACGAGCAGTACGTC. Encoded protein: CASSDSRVGYEQYV.